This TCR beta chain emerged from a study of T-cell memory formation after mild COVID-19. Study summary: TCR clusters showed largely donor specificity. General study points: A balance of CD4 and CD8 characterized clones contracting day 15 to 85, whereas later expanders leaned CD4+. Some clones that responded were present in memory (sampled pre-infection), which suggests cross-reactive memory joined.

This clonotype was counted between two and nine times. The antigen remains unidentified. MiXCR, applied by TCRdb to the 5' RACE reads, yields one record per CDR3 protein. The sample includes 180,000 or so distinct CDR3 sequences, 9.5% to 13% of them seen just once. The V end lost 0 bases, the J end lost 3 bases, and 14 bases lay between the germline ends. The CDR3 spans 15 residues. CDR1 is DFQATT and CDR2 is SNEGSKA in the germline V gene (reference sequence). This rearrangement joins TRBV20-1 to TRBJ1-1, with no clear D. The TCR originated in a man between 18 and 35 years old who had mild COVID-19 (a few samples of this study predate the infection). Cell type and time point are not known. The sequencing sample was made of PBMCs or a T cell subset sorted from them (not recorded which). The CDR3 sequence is CSAREWVGADTEAFF. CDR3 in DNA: TGCAGTGCTAGAGAATGGGTGGGCGCGGACACTGAAGCTTTCTTT.